The 29 T cell receptor beta chains in this list originate from one sample, sequenced in a study of T cell responses to AZD1222 COVID-19 vaccine. Profiled with immunoSEQ multiplex PCR; TCRdb holds only in-frame clones, not every one. This table has around 140,000 clones, around nine tenths appearing once. The specimen comprised peripheral blood, sampled on day 0 of AZD1222 vaccination. The receptors were sampled from an adult in good health.

J is TRBJ1-5 and V is TRBV3-1 (or the pseudogene TRBV3-2); 8 nucleotides line up with TRBD1. Germline assignment: CDR1 LGHDT and CDR2 YNNKEL (reference sequence). The CDR3 is made up of 15 amino acids. V shed 8 bases and J 2 bases; nucleotides not matched to a gene: 8. This CDR3 reads CASAPQGVGNQPQHF. DNA for the CDR3: TGTGCCAGCGCCCCACAGGGGGTGGGCAATCAGCCCCAGCATTTT.

J is TRBJ1-2 and V is TRBV5-1; no firm D call. Germline V lookup: CDR1 SGHRS, CDR2 YFSETQ. This CDR3 has 12 amino acids. V lost 4 bases, J lost 7 bases, and 11 bases lay in between. This chain's CDR3 is CASSGEVGGYTF. The CDR3 DNA reads TGCGCCAGCAGCGGGGAAGTCGGTGGCTACACCTTC.

This CDR3 is CASSFSGRASTDTQYF. The CDR3 DNA reads as TGTGCCAGCAGTTTTAGCGGGAGGGCCTCCACAGATACGCAGTATTTT. The rearrangement links TRBV28 to TRBJ2-3, with 11 bases matching TRBD2. Trimming cost V 3 bases and J 2 bases; bases outside gene matches: 4. This CDR3 is 16 amino acids long. The germline CDR1 and CDR2 sequences are MDHEN and SYDVKM.

The chain joins TRBV4-3 to TRBJ1-6; maybe TRBD1 (5 bases). This CDR3 is 15 amino acids long. Looked up from germline, CDR1 is LGHNA and CDR2 is YSLEER. Trimming left V 4 bases short and J 8 bases short, with 15 bases between. CDR3 loop: CASSLRTGEYSPLHF. The CDR3 DNA reads TGCGCCAGCAGCCTCCGGACGGGGGAGTATTCACCCCTCCACTTT.

The chain couples TRBV13 to TRBJ2-5; 11 bases are a match to TRBD2. The CDR3 loop spans 15 amino acids. The junction had 2 bases not matched to a gene; V was cut back by 4 bases and J by 1 base. The V gene's germline CDR1 is PRHDT and CDR2 FYEKMQ (reference sequence). The CDR3 region is CASSSGLAAQETQYF. DNA of the CDR3: TGTGCCAGCAGCTCGGGACTAGCGGCCCAAGAGACCCAGTACTTC.

The V call is TRBV18, the J call TRBJ2-3; TRBD2 might be the D (6 bases). CDR3 size: 16 residues. Trimming left V 5 bases short and J 0 bases short, with 15 bases between. CDR1 is KGHSH, CDR2 LQKENI, per germline. CDR3 DNA: TGTGCCAGCTCAAGAGTAGCGGACCCAAGCACAGATACGCAGTATTTT. As protein: CASSRVADPSTDTQYF.

The V call is TRBV20-1, the J call TRBJ1-2; 11 bases are shared with TRBD1. Trimming removed 3 bases from V and 14 bases from J; junction bases left unmatched: 2. Germline CDR1 DFQATT, CDR2 SNEGSKA (reference sequence). The CDR3 spans 10 residues. CDR3 loop: CSARDRGQTF. The CDR3 coding sequence is TGCAGTGCTAGGGACAGGGGGCAAACCTTC.

The chain is built from TRBV14 and TRBJ1-1, with a tentative D call TRBD1 (5 bases). The V gene lost 4 bases and the J gene lost 5 bases, with 11 bases spanning the gap. Germline V gene data show CDR1 as SGHDN and CDR2 as FVKESK. There are 13 residues in the CDR3. The CDR3 loop is CASSRDARTEAFF. CDR3 DNA: TGTGCCAGCAGCCGGGACGCTCGAACTGAAGCTTTCTTT. The full variable domain, with the rest looked up from reference TRBV14 and TRBJ1-1, is EAGVTQFPSHSVIEKGQTVTLRCDPISGHDNLYWYRRVMGKEIKFLLHFVKESKQDESGMPNNRFLAERTGGTYSTLKVQPAELEDSGVYFCASSRDARTEAFFGQGTRLTVV.

The chain is built from TRBV11-3 and TRBJ1-1; D not certain. Germline CDR1 is SGHNT and CDR2 is YENEEA. The CDR3 is 12 amino acids. The ends were cut back, 5 bases at V and 3 bases at J, with 7 bases in the middle. CDR3: CASSGRYTEAFF. The CDR3 bases are TGTGCCAGCAGCGGCCGATACACTGAAGCTTTCTTT.

The chain links TRBV7-9 to TRBJ1-1; D gene ambiguous. Trimming removed 5 bases from V and 0 bases from J, with 10 bases in between. CDR1 is SEHNR, CDR2 FQNEAQ, per germline (reference sequence). The CDR3 covers 14 residues. The CDR3 sequence: CASSLSRVNTEAFF. In DNA, the CDR3 is TGTGCCAGCAGCCTTTCTCGAGTGAACACTGAAGCTTTCTTT.

In its sample, this clone was seen a few times. The gene calls are TRBV19 and TRBJ1-4; 12 bases map to TRBD1. CDR3 length equals 15 residues. The V and J ends lost 3 bases and 8 bases, in that order; junction bases with no gene match: 4. CDR1 and CDR2 from the germline V gene are LNHDA and SQIVND (reference sequence). For the CDR3, the DNA is TGTGCCAGTAGTATCGCCGGGACAGGGGGCGAAAAACTGTTTTTT. Amino acid sequence: CASSIAGTGGEKLFF. Complete variable domain (other parts from reference TRBV19 and TRBJ1-4): DGGITQSPKYLFRKEGQNVTLSCEQNLNHDAMYWYRQDPGQGLRLIYYSQIVNDFQKGDIAEGYSVSREKKESFPLTVTSAQKNPTAFYLCASSIAGTGGEKLFFGSGTQLSVL.

The V gene is TRBV12-5, the J gene TRBJ2-1, with 7 nucleotides matching TRBD2. This CDR3 is 17 amino acids long. Germline V CDR1 and CDR2: LGHNT, FRNRAP. The V segment lost 0 bases and the J segment 5 bases; nucleotides outside the gene matches: 10. CDR3 amino acids: CASGLVPHPGLHNEQFF. CDR3 DNA: TGTGCTAGTGGTTTGGTACCCCATCCGGGACTACACAATGAGCAGTTCTTC. Supplemented by reference TRBV12-5 and TRBJ2-1, the full variable domain reads DARVTQTPRHKVTEMGQEVTMRCQPILGHNTVFWYRQTMMQGLELLAYFRNRAPLDDSGMPKDRFSAEMPDATLATLKIQPSEPRDSAVYFCASGLVPHPGLHNEQFFGPGTRLTVL.

J is TRBJ2-4 and V is TRBV20-1; weak D call: TRBD2 (5 bases). Germline CDR1 DFQATT, CDR2 SNEGSKA (reference sequence). Trimming pared 8 bases from V and 4 bases from J, leaving 6 bases between. The CDR3 sequence is 10 residues long. The CDR3 reads CSSGKNIQYF. The CDR3 nucleotides read TGCAGTTCGGGAAAAAACATTCAGTACTTC.

The chain employs TRBV30 and TRBJ1-1; D possibly corresponds to TRBD1 (5 bases). The CDR3 totals 12 residues. V lost 1 base to trimming and J lost 6 bases, with 9 bases between them. Germline CDR1 is GTSNPN and CDR2 is SVGIG (reference sequence). The CDR3, as DNA: TGTGCCTGGAGTGCCCCGGGGCCTGAAGCTTTCTTT. Translated: CAWSAPGPEAFF.

The chain uses TRBV7-9 and TRBJ1-4; TRBD1 aligns across 7 bases. J was trimmed by 8 bases and V by 5 bases; bases with no gene match: 5. Germline V gene sequence: CDR1 SEHNR, CDR2 FQNEAQ (reference sequence). This CDR3 is 13 amino acids long. The CDR3 sequence: CASSPLRGEKLFF. CDR3 bases: TGTGCCAGCAGCCCCCTCAGGGGGGAAAAACTGTTTTTT.

CDR3 DNA: TGTGCCAGCAGCCGACTAGCGGACACCGGGGAGCTGTTTTTT. Encoded protein: CASSRLADTGELFF. The chain uses TRBV27 and TRBJ2-2, with 9 bases matching TRBD2. This CDR3 region has 14 residues. With 6 bases clipped from V and 3 bases from J, the junction kept 2 bases outside the gene matches. CDR1 and CDR2 (germline): MNHEY, SMNVEV (reference sequence).

J is TRBJ1-6 and V is TRBV2; D unclear. V was shortened by 7 bases and J by 5 bases, with 6 bases between the two germline ends. CDR1 is SNHLY and CDR2 is FYNNEI in the germline V gene. This CDR3 has 12 amino acids. CDR3 sequence reads: CASKLNNSPLHF. The CDR3 nucleotides read TGTGCCAGCAAGCTGAATAATTCACCCCTCCACTTT.

J is TRBJ1-1 and V is TRBV7-8; the match to TRBD1 covers 10 bases. Germline CDR1 reads SGHVS; CDR2 reads FQNEAQ. V dropped 5 bases and J dropped 0; count of bases not matched to a gene: 6. The CDR3 extends over 16 amino acids. The CDR3: CASSPSDRGLNTEAFF. The CDR3 DNA follows: TGTGCCAGCAGCCCATCGGACAGGGGGTTGAACACTGAAGCTTTCTTT.

This clone was picked up one time. The chain has TRBV11-1 and TRBJ2-7; 9 bases are a match to TRBD1. The germline CDR1 and CDR2 sequences are SGHAT and FQDESV (reference sequence). V lost 4 bases and J lost 6; bases outside the gene matches: 1. This CDR3 comprises 12 residues. In DNA form, the CDR3 reads TGTGCCAGCAGCTCGGACAGGGGCGAGCAGTACTTC. Its translation is CASSSDRGEQYF.

As to this clone: Other DNA sequences in this specimen translate into the identical CDR3. This sequence joins TRBV7-3 and TRBJ2-2; D ambiguous. V lost 2 bases and J 2 bases, leaving 6 bases between the germline ends. From germline, CDR1 is SGHTA and CDR2 FQGTGA. This CDR3 region has 14 residues. The CDR3 DNA is TGTGCCAGCAGCTTATCCCCAAACACCGGGGAGCTGTTTTTT. It codes for CASSLSPNTGELFF.

The chain uses TRBV9 and TRBJ2-3; D remains ambiguous. Per the germline V gene, CDR1 is SGDLS and CDR2 is YYNGEE. Deletions cut 0 bases from V and 1 base from J, with 6 bases between. There are 14 residues in the CDR3. The CDR3 is CASSVDPRTDTQYF. CDR3 coding DNA: TGTGCCAGCAGCGTAGACCCGCGCACAGATACGCAGTATTTT.

The chain carries TRBV10-2 and TRBJ2-1; D unclear. The germline V and J ends were trimmed by 3 bases and 4 bases, with 1 base remaining between them. Germline V lookup: CDR1 WSHSY, CDR2 SAAADI. This CDR3 has 11 amino acids. CDR3 loop: CASSEYNEQFF. For the CDR3, the DNA is TGCGCCAGCAGTGAATACAATGAGCAGTTCTTC.

The CDR3 loop is CASSQVRAYEQYF. The CDR3 DNA is TGTGCCAGCAGCCAAGTCCGTGCGTACGAGCAGTACTTC. The chain joins TRBV3-1 (or the pseudogene TRBV3-2) to TRBJ2-7; D call uncertain. V was pared by 1 base and J by 4 bases, with 8 bases between. The CDR3 is 13 amino acids. Germline values: CDR1 LGHDT, CDR2 YNNKEL (reference sequence).

V and J are TRBV6-2 or TRBV6-3 and TRBJ2-2; D gene uncertain. Germline V gene lookup returns CDR1 MNHEY and CDR2 SVGEGT. This CDR3 is 13 amino acids long. V gave up 2 bases and J gave up 3 bases, with 4 bases separating them. CDR3: CASSYIYTGELFF. The CDR3 DNA follows: TGTGCCAGCAGTTACATCTACACCGGGGAGCTGTTTTTT.

This chain uses TRBV2 with TRBJ2-1; the D gene could be TRBD1 or TRBD2 (5 bases each). This CDR3 has 16 amino acids. Trimming removed 1 base from V and 2 bases from J, with 12 bases in between. Germline assignment: CDR1 SNHLY and CDR2 FYNNEI. CDR3 sequence reads: CASSEGLRGPYNEQFF. In DNA, the CDR3 is TGTGCCAGCAGTGAAGGATTGAGGGGACCCTACAATGAGCAGTTCTTC.

This chain uses TRBV6-4 with TRBJ2-2; the D call may be TRBD1 or TRBD2 (5 bases each). V was trimmed by 0 bases and J by 7 bases, leaving 12 bases between them. In germline, CDR1 is MRHNA, CDR2 SNTAGT. This CDR3 spans 15 amino acids. The CDR3: CASSDSTDGSGELFF. The CDR3 DNA reads TGTGCCAGCAGTGACTCGACAGATGGGAGCGGGGAGCTGTTTTTT.

J is TRBJ2-2 and V is TRBV9; D remains unclear. Germline CDR1 and CDR2: SGDLS and YYNGEE. Trimming took off 0 bases at V and 6 bases at J, with 6 bases between the two ends. The CDR3 loop spans 13 amino acids. CDR3 residues: CASSVEVAGELFF. CDR3 coding DNA: TGTGCCAGCAGCGTAGAAGTTGCCGGGGAGCTGTTTTTT. The full variable domain, completed using reference TRBV9 and TRBJ2-2, is DSGVTQTPKHLITATGQRVTLRCSPRSGDLSVYWYQQSLDQGLQFLIQYYNGEERAKGNILERFSAQQFPDLHSELNLSSLELGDSALYFCASSVEVAGELFFGEGSRLTVL.

The CDR3 DNA is TGTGCCTGGAGTCGAGGGGGCGCTTACGAGCAGTACTTC. Amino acid sequence: CAWSRGGAYEQYF. The rearrangement uses TRBV30 and TRBJ2-7; 7 nucleotides align to TRBD1. After removal of 2 bases from V and 4 bases from J, the junction contained 5 bases not matched to a gene. Germline values: CDR1 GTSNPN, CDR2 SVGIG (reference sequence). CDR3 length equals 13 residues. Full variable domain (rest looked up from reference TRBV30 and TRBJ2-7): SQTIHQWPATLVQPVGSPLSLECTVEGTSNPNLYWYRQAAGRGLQLLFYSVGIGQISSEVPQNLSASRPQDRQFILSSKKLLLSDSGFYLCAWSRGGAYEQYFGPGTRLTVT.

This clone was detected a few times. The chain links TRBV28 to TRBJ1-6; D might be TRBD1 (5 bases). Between the trimmed V and J ends, which lost 5 bases and 9 bases, there was a span of 17 bases. Germline V lookup: CDR1 MDHEN, CDR2 SYDVKM. The CDR3 is 15 residues long. The CDR3 nucleotides are TGTGCCAGCAGTCCAGCCGCGGGTGGGGGTTCACCCCTCCACTTT. It encodes CASSPAAGGGSPLHF.